A single sample is the source of the 5 T cell receptor beta chains below, sequenced in a study of OX40 agonist ivuxolimab in advanced cancers. Clones were read by immunoSEQ multiplex PCR, and TCRdb kept only the in-frame ones, dropping some. The sample consists of more than 70,000 clones, approximately 78% of them appearing once. This specimen was CD4+ or CD8+ T cells sorted from blood, taken in a trial of the OX40 agonist ivuxolimab. The receptors were sampled from an adult with an advanced solid tumor such as melanoma, head and neck, liver or kidney cancer.

The rearrangement links TRBV14 to TRBJ1-6; 9 nucleotides line up with TRBD1. J gave up 10 bases and V 8 bases, and 9 bases lay outside the gene matches. The CDR3 runs to 14 residues. Germline CDR1 SGHDN, CDR2 FVKESK. The DNA of the CDR3 is TGTGCCAGCGAAACGGGACAGGGAAGATCACCCCTCCACTTT. It yields the protein CASETGQGRSPLHF.

The chain links TRBV18 to TRBJ2-3, with 7 bases matching TRBD1. The junction had 5 bases not matched to a gene; V was cut back by 3 bases and J by 5 bases. The length of the CDR3 is 14 residues. The germline gives CDR1 KGHSH, CDR2 LQKENI. As DNA, the CDR3 is TGTGCCAGCTCACCTACAGGGGTCGAAGATACGCAGTATTTT. Translated: CASSPTGVEDTQYF.

The chain employs TRBV6-1 and TRBJ2-7; 8 bases agree with TRBD2. The CDR3 loop spans 14 amino acids. V trimming: 7 bases; J trimming: 5 bases; junction bases outside the gene matches: 10. Looked up from germline, CDR1 is MNHNS and CDR2 is SASEGT. The CDR3 here is CASIEAAGGHEQYF. CDR3 coding DNA: TGTGCCAGCATTGAGGCGGCGGGGGGCCACGAGCAGTACTTC.

V is TRBV11-3 and J is TRBJ2-5, with 9 bases identical to TRBD1. V shed 3 bases and J 5 bases; nucleotides not matched to a gene: 13. Looked up from germline, CDR1 is SGHNT and CDR2 is YENEEA. This CDR3 is 17 amino acids long. The CDR3 coding sequence is TGTGCCAGCAGCTTGGGGCTCTTGACAGGGGGTGCGGAGACCCAGTACTTC. Translation gives CASSLGLLTGGAETQYF.

The CDR3 nucleotides are TGTGCCAGCAGCTTGGGGGGCTTGGGCGGCTATGGCTACACCTTC. It translates to CASSLGGLGGYGYTF. This sequence joins TRBV11-2 and TRBJ1-2; D might be TRBD1 (6 bases). Trimming pared 3 bases from V and 4 bases from J, leaving 15 bases between. CDR1 is SGHAT, CDR2 FQNNGV, per germline. CDR3 length: 15 amino acids.